The sequence of this T cell receptor (beta chain) was determined in a study of vaccination effects on CD4 cells after COVID-19. Turning to the study itself: Sequencing in the ViraFEST assay came after antigen-specific CD4+ T cells had been expanded with viral peptide pools, which were used to stimulate PBMC. They grew some 1.9 million PBMC in each well, adding about 10 IU/ml IL-2 and approximately 9.2 ug/ml peptides. Study observations and caveats: After vaccination, at late timepoints, clones induced by infection and by vaccine contracted markedly.

The assay was immunoSEQ multiplex PCR, and TCRdb's table has in-frame clones only and misses some. This sample has 50,000 to 80,000 clones, with around 85% found just once. Regarding this clone: Antigen unknown.

Subsequent to a culture period of about ten days, CD4+ T cells were isolated. Participants received two doses of either the BNT162b2 or mRNA-1273 vaccine. The vaccine recipients had no prior SARS-CoV-2 infection, with negative nucleocapsid antibodies. The specimen comprised CD4+ T cells from PBMCs cultured without peptide, sampled after COVID-19 vaccination. The receptor's source is a human donor who received a COVID-19 vaccine.

The CDR3 loop reads CATVRDRVINEQFF. The CDR3 region has the DNA TGTGCCACCGTACGGGACAGGGTCATCAATGAGCAGTTCTTC. V usage is TRBV15 and J usage is TRBJ2-1; 9 nucleotides line up with TRBD1. Germline loops: CDR1 LNHNV, CDR2 YYDKDF (reference sequence). The CDR3 consists of 14 residues. Trimming at V came to 8 bases and at J to 6 bases, leaving 8 bases not matched to a gene.